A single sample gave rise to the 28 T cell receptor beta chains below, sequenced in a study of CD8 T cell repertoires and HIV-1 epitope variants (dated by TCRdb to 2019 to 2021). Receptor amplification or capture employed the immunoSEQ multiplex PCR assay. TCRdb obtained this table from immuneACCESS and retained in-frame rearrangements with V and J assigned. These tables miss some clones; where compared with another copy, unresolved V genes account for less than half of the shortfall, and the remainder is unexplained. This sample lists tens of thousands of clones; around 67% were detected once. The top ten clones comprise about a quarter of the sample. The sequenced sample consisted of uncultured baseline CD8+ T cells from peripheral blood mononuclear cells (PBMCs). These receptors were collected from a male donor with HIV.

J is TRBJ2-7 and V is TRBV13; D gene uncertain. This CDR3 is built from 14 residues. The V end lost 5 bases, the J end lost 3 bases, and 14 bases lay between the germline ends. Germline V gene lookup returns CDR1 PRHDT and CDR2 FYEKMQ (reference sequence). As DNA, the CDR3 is TGTGCCAGCAGCGAACGACAAGGCTACTACGAGCAGTACTTC. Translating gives CASSERQGYYEQYF.

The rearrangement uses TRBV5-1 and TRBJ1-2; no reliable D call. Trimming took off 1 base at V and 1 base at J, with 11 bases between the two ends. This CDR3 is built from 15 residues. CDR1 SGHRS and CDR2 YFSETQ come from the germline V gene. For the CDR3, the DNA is TGCGCCAGCAGCTTGTCGCCAGAAAATAACTATGGCTACACCTTC. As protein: CASSLSPENNYGYTF.

CDR3 sequence: CASSPSRRGGYNEQFF. The CDR3 DNA follows: TGTGCCAGCAGCCCCTCTCGGCGGGGGGGGTACAATGAGCAGTTCTTC. This rearrangement joins TRBV7-2 to TRBJ2-1; 9 bases fit TRBD2. The CDR3 runs 16 residues. Losses at the gene ends were 5 bases for V and 4 bases for J; bases not matched to a gene: 9. CDR1 is SGHTA and CDR2 is FQGNSA in the germline V gene.

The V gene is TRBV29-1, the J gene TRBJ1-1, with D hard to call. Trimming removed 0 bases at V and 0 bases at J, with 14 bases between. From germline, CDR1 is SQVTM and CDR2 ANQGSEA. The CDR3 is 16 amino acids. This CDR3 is CSVEDRMRLMNTEAFF. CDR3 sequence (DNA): TGCAGCGTTGAAGATCGGATGAGGCTTATGAACACTGAAGCTTTCTTT. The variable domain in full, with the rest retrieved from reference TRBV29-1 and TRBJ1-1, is SAVISQKPSRDICQRGTSLTIQCQVDSQVTMMFWYRQQPGQSLTLIATANQGSEATYESGFVIDKFPISRPNLTFSTLTVSNMSPEDSSIYLCSVEDRMRLMNTEAFFGQGTRLTVV.

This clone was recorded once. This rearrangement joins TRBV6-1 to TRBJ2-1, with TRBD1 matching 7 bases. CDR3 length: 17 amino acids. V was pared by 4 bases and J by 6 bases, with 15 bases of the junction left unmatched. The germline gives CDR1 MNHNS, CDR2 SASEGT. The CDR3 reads CASSARQGSKTSNEQFF. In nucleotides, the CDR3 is TGTGCCAGCAGTGCCCGACAGGGAAGCAAAACTAGCAATGAGCAGTTCTTC.

CDR3 loop: CASGPGQGGETQYF. CDR3 bases: TGTGCTAGTGGTCCGGGACAGGGTGGAGAGACCCAGTACTTC. The chain uses TRBV12-5 and TRBJ2-5; 9 bases line up with TRBD1. The V segment lost 5 bases and the J segment 4 bases; nucleotides outside the gene matches: 5. Germline V lookup: CDR1 LGHNT, CDR2 FRNRAP. The CDR3 totals 14 residues.

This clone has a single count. In DNA form, the CDR3 reads TGTGCCACCTCAGAGGGCTATGGCTACACCTTC. It encodes CATSEGYGYTF. The V and J genes are TRBV19 and TRBJ1-2; D remains unclear. The CDR3 is made up of 11 amino acids. The ends were cut back, 10 bases at V and 4 bases at J, with 10 bases in the middle. Germline CDR1 reads LNHDA; CDR2 reads SQIVND (reference sequence).

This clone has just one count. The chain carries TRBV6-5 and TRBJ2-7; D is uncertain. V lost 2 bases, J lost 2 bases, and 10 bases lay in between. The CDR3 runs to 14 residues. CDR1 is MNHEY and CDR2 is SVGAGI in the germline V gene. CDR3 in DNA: TGTGCCAGCAGTTACAGAGATGCCACCTACGAGCAGTACTTC. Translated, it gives CASSYRDATYEQYF.

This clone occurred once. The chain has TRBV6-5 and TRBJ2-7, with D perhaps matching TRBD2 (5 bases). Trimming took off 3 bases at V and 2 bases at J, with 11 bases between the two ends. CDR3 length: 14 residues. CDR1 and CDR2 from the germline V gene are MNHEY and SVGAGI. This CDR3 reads CASSYIASPYEQYF. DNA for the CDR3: TGTGCCAGCAGTTATATAGCGTCCCCCTACGAGCAGTACTTC.

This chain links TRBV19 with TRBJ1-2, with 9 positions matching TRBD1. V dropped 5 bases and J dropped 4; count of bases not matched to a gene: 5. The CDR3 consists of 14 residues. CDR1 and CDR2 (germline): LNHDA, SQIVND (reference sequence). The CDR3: CASSQTGGPYGYTF. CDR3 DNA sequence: TGTGCCAGTAGTCAGACAGGGGGACCCTATGGCTACACCTTC.

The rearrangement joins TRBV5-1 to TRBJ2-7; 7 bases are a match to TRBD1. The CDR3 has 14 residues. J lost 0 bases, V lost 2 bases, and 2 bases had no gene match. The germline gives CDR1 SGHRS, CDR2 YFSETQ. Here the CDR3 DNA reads TGCGCCAGCAGCTTCGGGACAGCCTCCTACGAGCAGTACTTC. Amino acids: CASSFGTASYEQYF.

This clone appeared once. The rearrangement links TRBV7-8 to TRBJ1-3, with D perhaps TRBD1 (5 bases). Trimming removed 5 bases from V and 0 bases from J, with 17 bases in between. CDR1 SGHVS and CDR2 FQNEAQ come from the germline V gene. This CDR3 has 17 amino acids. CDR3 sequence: CASSLDPVQASGNTIYF. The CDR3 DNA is TGTGCCAGCAGCCTAGACCCAGTACAGGCCTCTGGAAACACCATATATTTT.

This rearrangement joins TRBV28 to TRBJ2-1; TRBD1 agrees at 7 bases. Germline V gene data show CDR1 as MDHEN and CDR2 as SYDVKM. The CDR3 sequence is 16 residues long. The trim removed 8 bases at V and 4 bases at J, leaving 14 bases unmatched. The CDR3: CASGGTGVLKYNEQFF. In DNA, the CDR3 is TGTGCCAGCGGAGGAACAGGGGTTTTGAAGTACAATGAGCAGTTCTTC.

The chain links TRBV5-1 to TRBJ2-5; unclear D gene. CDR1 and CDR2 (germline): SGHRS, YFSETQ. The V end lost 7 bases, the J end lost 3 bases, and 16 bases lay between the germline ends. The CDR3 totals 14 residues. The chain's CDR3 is CASRAGDAKETQYF. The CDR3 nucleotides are TGCGCCAGCCGGGCAGGCGATGCCAAAGAGACCCAGTACTTC. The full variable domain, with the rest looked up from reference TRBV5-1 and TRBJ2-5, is KAGVTQTPRYLIKTRGQQVTLSCSPISGHRSVSWYQQTPGQGLQFLFEYFSETQRNKGNFPGRFSGRQFSNSRSEMNVSTLELGDSALYLCASRAGDAKETQYFGPGTRLLVL.

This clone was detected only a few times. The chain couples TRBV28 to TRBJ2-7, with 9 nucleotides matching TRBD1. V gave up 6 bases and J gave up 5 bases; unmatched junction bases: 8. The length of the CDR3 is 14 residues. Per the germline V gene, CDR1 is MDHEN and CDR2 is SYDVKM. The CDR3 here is CASRPGQGSHEQYF. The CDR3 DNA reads TGTGCCAGCAGGCCTGGACAGGGGTCCCACGAGCAGTACTTC. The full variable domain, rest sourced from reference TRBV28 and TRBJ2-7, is DVKVTQSSRYLVKRTGEKVFLECVQDMDHENMFWYRQDPGLGLRLIYFSYDVKMKEKGDIPEGYSVSREKKERFSLILESASTNQTSMYLCASRPGQGSHEQYFGPGTRLTVT.

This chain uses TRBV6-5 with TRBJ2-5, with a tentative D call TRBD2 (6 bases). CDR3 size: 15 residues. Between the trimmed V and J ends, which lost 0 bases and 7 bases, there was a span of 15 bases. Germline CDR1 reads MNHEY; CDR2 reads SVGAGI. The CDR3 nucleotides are TGTGCCAGCAGTTACTCTTGGGGGGACTCTCGGACCCAGTACTTC. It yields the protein CASSYSWGDSRTQYF.

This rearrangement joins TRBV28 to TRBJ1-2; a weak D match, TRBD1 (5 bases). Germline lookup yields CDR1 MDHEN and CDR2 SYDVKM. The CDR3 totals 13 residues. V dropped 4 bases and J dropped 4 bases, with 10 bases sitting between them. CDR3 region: CASSWGGGYGYTF. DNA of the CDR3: TGTGCCAGCAGTTGGGGGGGAGGCTATGGCTACACCTTC.

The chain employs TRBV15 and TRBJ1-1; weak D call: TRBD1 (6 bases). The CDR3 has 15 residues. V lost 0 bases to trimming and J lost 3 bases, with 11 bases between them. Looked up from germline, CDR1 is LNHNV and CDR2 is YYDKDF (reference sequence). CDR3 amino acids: CATSRDRGSDTEAFF. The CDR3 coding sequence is TGTGCCACCAGCAGAGATAGGGGGTCGGACACTGAAGCTTTCTTT. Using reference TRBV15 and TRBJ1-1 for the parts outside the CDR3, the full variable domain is DAMVIQNPRYQVTQFGKPVTLSCSQTLNHNVMYWYQQKSSQAPKLLFHYYDKDFNNEADTPDNFQSRRPNTSFCFLDIRSPGLGDTAMYLCATSRDRGSDTEAFFGQGTRLTVV.

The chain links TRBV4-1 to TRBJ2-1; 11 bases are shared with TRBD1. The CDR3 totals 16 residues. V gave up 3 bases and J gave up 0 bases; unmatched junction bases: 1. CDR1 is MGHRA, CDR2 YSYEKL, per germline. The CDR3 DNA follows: TGCGCCAGCAGCCAGGGGACAGGGGGCTCCTACAATGAGCAGTTCTTC. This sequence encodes CASSQGTGGSYNEQFF.

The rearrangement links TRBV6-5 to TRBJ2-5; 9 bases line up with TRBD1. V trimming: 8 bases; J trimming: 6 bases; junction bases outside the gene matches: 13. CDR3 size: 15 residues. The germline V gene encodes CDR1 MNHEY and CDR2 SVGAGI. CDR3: CASGRGGQGRKTQYF. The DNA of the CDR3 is TGTGCCAGCGGTAGGGGGGGACAGGGTCGGAAGACCCAGTACTTC.

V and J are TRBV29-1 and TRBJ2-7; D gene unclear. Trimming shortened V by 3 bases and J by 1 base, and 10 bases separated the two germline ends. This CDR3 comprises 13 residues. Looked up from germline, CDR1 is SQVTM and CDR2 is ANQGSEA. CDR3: CSVEGIGSYEQYF. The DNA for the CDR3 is TGCAGCGTTGAGGGAATTGGGTCCTACGAGCAGTACTTC.

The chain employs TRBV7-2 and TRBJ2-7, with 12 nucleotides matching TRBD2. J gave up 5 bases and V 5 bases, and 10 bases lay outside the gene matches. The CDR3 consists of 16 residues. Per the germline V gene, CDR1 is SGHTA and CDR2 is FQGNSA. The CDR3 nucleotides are TGTGCCAGCAGCCCCTCCCCGACTAGCGGGAGCCACGAGCAGTACTTC. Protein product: CASSPSPTSGSHEQYF.

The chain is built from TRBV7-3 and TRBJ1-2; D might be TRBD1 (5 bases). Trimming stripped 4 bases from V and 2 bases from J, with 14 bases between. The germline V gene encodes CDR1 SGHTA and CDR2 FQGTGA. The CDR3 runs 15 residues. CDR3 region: CASSSQSGTNYGYTF. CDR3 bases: TGTGCCAGCAGCTCCCAATCCGGGACCAACTATGGCTACACCTTC.

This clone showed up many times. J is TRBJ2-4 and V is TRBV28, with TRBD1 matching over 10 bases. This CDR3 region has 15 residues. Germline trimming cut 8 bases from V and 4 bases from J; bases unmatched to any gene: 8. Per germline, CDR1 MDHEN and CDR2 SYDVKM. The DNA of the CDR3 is TGTGCCAGCGCGTCCGGGACAGGGGATAAAAACATTCAGTACTTC. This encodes CASASGTGDKNIQYF.

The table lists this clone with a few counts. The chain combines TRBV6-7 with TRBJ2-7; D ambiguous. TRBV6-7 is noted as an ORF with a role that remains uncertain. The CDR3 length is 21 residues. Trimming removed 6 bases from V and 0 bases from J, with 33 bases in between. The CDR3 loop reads CASSYRDDKPPLPRTSYEQYF. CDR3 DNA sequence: TGTGCCAGCAGCTACCGCGATGATAAACCGCCCTTACCGAGGACCTCCTACGAGCAGTACTTC.

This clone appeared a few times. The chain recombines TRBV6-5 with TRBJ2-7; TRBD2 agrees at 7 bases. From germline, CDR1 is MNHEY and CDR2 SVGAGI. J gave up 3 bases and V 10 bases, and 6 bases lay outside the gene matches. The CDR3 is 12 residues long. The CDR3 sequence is CATATGGYEQYF. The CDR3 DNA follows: TGTGCCACCGCCACGGGGGGCTACGAGCAGTACTTC.

CDR3 coding DNA: TGTGCCAGCAGCTTGGCGCCGGGGGAGACCCAGTACTTC. It encodes CASSLAPGETQYF. The rearrangement links TRBV5-6 to TRBJ2-5, with D perhaps TRBD2 (5 bases). V was shortened by 0 bases and J by 5 bases, with 8 bases between the two germline ends. This CDR3 has 13 residues. Germline loops: CDR1 SGHDT, CDR2 YYEEEE.

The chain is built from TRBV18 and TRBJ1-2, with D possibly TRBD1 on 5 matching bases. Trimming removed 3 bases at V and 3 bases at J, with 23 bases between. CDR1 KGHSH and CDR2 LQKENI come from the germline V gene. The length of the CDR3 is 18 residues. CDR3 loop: CASSPSIGRGVIHYGYTF. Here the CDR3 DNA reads TGTGCCAGCTCACCGTCCATTGGGAGGGGAGTGATCCACTATGGCTACACCTTC.